This TCR beta chain was found in a study of regulatory T cells in long-lasting Graves disease. Looking at the study overall: New Graves' disease cases had less than 3 months of antithyroid drugs.

This clonotype was picked up many times. Antigen specificity is unknown. Findings and limits, study-wide: With a small sample size, accuracy may have been reduced. Repertoires from persistent disease leaned toward TRBV28, TRBJ1-2 and TRBJ2-5.

Assembly of TCR beta libraries relied on iRepertoire HTBI primers together with Arm-PCR of CDR3 regions. Using its own MiXCR run on the multiplex PCR reads, TCRdb lists one record per CDR3 protein. The sample has 250,000 or so distinct CDR3 sequences; around a sixth are singletons. V was clipped by 2 bases and J by 3 bases, with 14 bases between them. CDR1 is DFQATT and CDR2 is SNEGSKA in the germline V gene (reference sequence). The CDR3 spans 14 residues. The time point: newly diagnosed GD, antithyroid drugs for less than 3 months. From RNA extracted from PBMCs, the TCR library was made. The same data also contributed to another study, on T cells in Graves' hyperthyroidism and ophthalmopathy. That paper adds: Hyperthyroidism was newly diagnosed in patients aged 18 to 65 (duration under 2 months).

This clonotype originated in a woman aged 25 to 45 with Graves disease. Sequenced material: peripheral blood mononuclear cells (PBMCs), taken at new diagnosis, from a patient treated with antithyroid drugs. The J gene is TRBJ2-7, the V gene TRBV20-1; D is ambiguous. The CDR3 DNA is TGCAGTGCTAGATCAGATGCAGTACTCTACGAGCAGTACTTC. Translating gives CSARSDAVLYEQYF.